The entry that follows covers one T cell receptor beta chain sequence. This specimen belongs to a study of cytomegalovirus exposure and HLA in healthy donors. The CDR3 is 17 amino acids. Germline assignment: CDR1 SGHAT and CDR2 FQNNGV. Trimming at V came to 6 bases and at J to 3 bases, leaving 13 bases not matched to a gene. PCR amplification relied on 60 Vbeta primers (plus 13 Jbeta primers). TCRdb's table, derived via immunoSEQ multiplex PCR, lists solely in-frame clones and lacks some. Of over 100,000 clones listed, under 70% were seen once; the top ten hold about 9%. J is TRBJ2-5 and V is TRBV11-2; TRBD2 matches 10 bases. The sequence was obtained from a man under 40 in good health and CMV-seropositive. The source material was PBMCs. CDR3 DNA sequence: TGTGCCAGCAGGCATAGTGGGGGGCTAGCGGGGGAAGAGACCCAGTACTTC. Amino acid sequence: CASRHSGGLAGEETQYF.